The T cell receptor beta chain under discussion was sequenced for a study of Ad26.COV2.S vaccination and SARS-CoV-2 variants. Study summary: The study gave Ad26.COV2.S intramuscularly, once or twice 56 days apart.

The V segment lost 8 bases and the J segment 8 bases; nucleotides outside the gene matches: 6. Germline values: CDR1 ENHRY, CDR2 SYGVKD. CDR3 size: 13 residues. As to treatment: around 19 received Ad26.COV2.S at low or high dose, single or two shots; roughly 5 received placebo; per-sample allocation not given. After the first vaccine or placebo injection, samples were drawn on day 63. Boston supplied an adult donor aged 18-55 years. Method: immunoSEQ multiplex PCR; TCRdb's copy keeps in-frame clones and lacks some. The table lists fewer than 500,000 clones, about 91% of them singletons. This chain joins TRBV10-3 and TRBJ2-1, with TRBD2 matching over 10 bases. The sample here was peripheral blood, taken in a trial of Ad26.COV2.S vaccine versus placebo. The TCR was taken from a person between 18 and 60 years old who received the Ad26.COV2.S COVID-19 vaccine or a placebo. This chain's CDR3 is CAIGSLAGDEQFF. DNA of the CDR3: TGTGCCATCGGGAGTCTAGCGGGAGATGAGCAGTTCTTC.